These 21 T cell receptor beta chains share one sample of origin, sequenced in a study of early T cells in non-severe SARS-CoV-2 infection. Each CDR3 protein is one row after TCRdb ran MiXCR on the 5' RACE reads. Among tens of thousands of distinct CDR3 sequences listed, about 13% were seen once. What was sequenced was whole blood. These TCRs come from an adult who was a healthcare worker with PCR-confirmed SARS-CoV-2 infection or an uninfected control (not recorded which).

The rearrangement joins TRBV11-2 to TRBJ2-7; tentative D call: TRBD1 (5 bases). Per the germline V gene, CDR1 is SGHAT and CDR2 is FQNNGV. Between the trimmed V and J ends, which lost 3 bases and 1 base, there was a span of 13 bases. This CDR3 contains 15 residues. The CDR3 bases are TGTGCCAGCAGCTTTCCGCAAGGGGTTTCCTACGAGCAGTACTTC. It specifies CASSFPQGVSYEQYF.

This chain joins TRBV5-8 and TRBJ2-3, with 9 bases that match TRBD2. Unmatched junction bases numbered 8, after V lost 4 bases and J lost 5 bases. Germline V lookup: CDR1 SGHTS, CDR2 YDEGEE. The length of the CDR3 is 15 residues. CDR3 region: CASSLLAGVLDTQYF. The CDR3 region has the DNA TGTGCCAGCAGCCTATTAGCGGGGGTATTAGATACGCAGTATTTT.

The chain recombines TRBV27 with TRBJ2-1; 7 bases agree with TRBD1. After removal of 3 bases from V and 8 bases from J, the junction contained 4 bases not matched to a gene. Germline V gives CDR1 MNHEY, CDR2 SMNVEV (reference sequence). CDR3 size: 13 residues. The CDR3 DNA sequence: TGTGCCAGCAGTTTCACAGGGGCGCATGAGCAGTTCTTC. Encoded protein: CASSFTGAHEQFF.

This clonotype came up many times. This chain uses TRBV24-1 with TRBJ2-1; D gene unclear. This CDR3 spans 14 amino acids. Germline lookup yields CDR1 KGHDR and CDR2 SFDVKD. Trimming shortened V by 9 bases and J by 0 bases, and 11 bases separated the two germline ends. The CDR3 loop reads CATAFRSSYNEQFF. The CDR3 coding sequence is TGTGCCACCGCCTTTCGGAGCTCCTACAATGAGCAGTTCTTC.

A few counts support this clonotype. The chain carries TRBV6-1 and TRBJ2-5; 9 bases match TRBD1. V trimming: 6 bases; J trimming: 1 base; junction bases outside the gene matches: 6. Germline V gene sequence: CDR1 MNHNS, CDR2 SASEGT. There are 15 residues in the CDR3. The CDR3 bases are TGTGCCAGCAGGACAGGGGGGGGTACCCAAGAGACCCAGTACTTC. Its protein product is CASRTGGGTQETQYF.

This clonotype has ten or more counts. J is TRBJ2-1 and V is TRBV29-1, with D unclear. Germline V gene sequence: CDR1 SQVTM, CDR2 ANQGSEA. The ends were cut back, 6 bases at V and 5 bases at J, with 11 bases in the middle. The CDR3 extends over 12 amino acids. CDR3 loop: CSVAPQNNEQFF. The CDR3 DNA reads as TGCAGCGTCGCCCCCCAAAACAATGAGCAGTTCTTC.

The V gene is TRBV6-5, the J gene TRBJ2-7, with 10 bases fitting TRBD1. Looked up from germline, CDR1 is MNHEY and CDR2 is SVGAGI. The CDR3 extends over 13 amino acids. The ends lost 8 bases at V and 6 bases at J; junction bases unmatched: 7. CDR3 region: CASRRTGGLEQYF. Here the CDR3 DNA reads TGTGCCAGCCGAAGGACAGGGGGACTCGAGCAGTACTTC.

V gene TRBV5-1 combines with J gene TRBJ2-2; D is possibly TRBD1 (5 bases). V dropped 3 bases and J dropped 5 bases, with 8 bases sitting between them. Germline V CDR1 and CDR2: SGHRS, YFSETQ. This CDR3 has 13 residues. CDR3 sequence reads: CASSYRRTGELFF. CDR3 coding DNA: TGCGCCAGCAGCTACAGGCGTACCGGGGAGCTGTTTTTT.

This clonotype came up a few times. The chain links TRBV6-1 to TRBJ2-7, with 7 nucleotides matching TRBD2. The V gene's germline CDR1 is MNHNS and CDR2 SASEGT. The CDR3 is made up of 12 amino acids. The junction had 8 bases not matched to a gene; V was cut back by 8 bases and J by 7 bases. The CDR3 sequence is CASSGLVGEQYF. CDR3 sequence (DNA): TGTGCCAGCTCCGGACTAGTAGGAGAGCAGTACTTC.

The table lists this clonotype with many counts. This chain uses TRBV19 with TRBJ2-5; D not resolved. V was clipped by 3 bases and J by 2 bases, with 7 bases between them. Germline CDR1 and CDR2: LNHDA and SQIVND (reference sequence). CDR3 length: 13 residues. DNA for the CDR3: TGTGCCAGTAGTATTAGGCTTCAAGAGACCCAGTACTTC. As protein: CASSIRLQETQYF.

In its sample, this clonotype was seen many times. V gene TRBV14 combines with J gene TRBJ1-1; D is uncertain. CDR1 is SGHDN and CDR2 is FVKESK in the germline V gene. V lost 4 bases to trimming and J lost 0 bases, with 6 bases between them. The CDR3 sequence is 13 residues long. The CDR3: CASSLTMNTEAFF. DNA of the CDR3: TGTGCCAGCAGCCTCACAATGAACACTGAAGCTTTCTTT.

V and J are TRBV3-1 and TRBJ2-7; possibly TRBD2 for D (6 bases). Germline V lookup: CDR1 LGHDT, CDR2 YNNKEL (reference sequence). V gave up 6 bases and J gave up 2 bases, with 26 bases separating them. CDR3 length equals 18 residues. The CDR3 bases are TGTGCCAGCAGTGGGCGGGGTTACGGGCAACAGGAACCCTACGAGCAGTACTTC. Translated: CASSGRGYGQQEPYEQYF.

V gene TRBV11-1 combines with J gene TRBJ1-1; D remains ambiguous. Germline loops: CDR1 SGHAT, CDR2 FQDESV (reference sequence). V lost 3 bases and J lost 4, with 9 bases in between. This CDR3 is 13 amino acids long. CDR3 nucleotides: TGTGCCAGCAGCTTCCCCGGGAGCACTGAAGCTTTCTTT. This codes for CASSFPGSTEAFF. Based on the CDR3 plus reference TRBV11-1 and TRBJ1-1, the full variable domain is EAEVAQSPRYKITEKSQAVAFWCDPISGHATLYWYRQILGQGPELLVQFQDESVVDDSQLPKDRFSAERLKGVDSTLKIQPAELGDSAMYLCASSFPGSTEAFFGQGTRLTVV.

This clonotype was counted at least ten times. The gene calls are TRBV4-3 and TRBJ2-1, with D maybe TRBD1 (6 bases). CDR1 is LGHNA and CDR2 is YSLEER in the germline V gene. V lost 0 bases and J 8 bases, leaving 17 bases between the germline ends. This CDR3 has 16 residues. CDR3 loop: CASSQESAGAYHEQFF. The CDR3 DNA reads TGCGCCAGCAGCCAAGAGTCGGCAGGGGCATATCATGAGCAGTTCTTC.

This clonotype was detected many times. This rearrangement joins TRBV6-5 to TRBJ2-3, with D possibly matching TRBD1 (6 bases). Germline V gene sequence: CDR1 MNHEY, CDR2 SVGAGI. With 6 bases removed from V and 0 bases from J, the gap between germline ends came to 10 bases. The CDR3 contains 14 residues. The CDR3 sequence is CASRTTGSTDTQYF. The CDR3 DNA follows: TGTGCCAGCAGGACGACAGGAAGCACAGATACGCAGTATTTT.

The chain links TRBV30 to TRBJ2-2; 7 bases are shared with TRBD2. The CDR3 is made up of 14 amino acids. The ends lost 3 bases at V and 4 bases at J; junction bases unmatched: 5. Germline V gene lookup returns CDR1 GTSNPN and CDR2 SVGIG (reference sequence). This chain's CDR3 is CAWRAGVLTGELFF. The CDR3 coding sequence is TGTGCCTGGAGGGCGGGAGTTCTCACCGGGGAGCTGTTTTTT.

The chain couples TRBV5-4 to TRBJ2-3; 7 bases map to TRBD1. V shed 4 bases, J shed 14 bases, and the junction held 16 bases outside the gene matches. The germline gives CDR1 SGHNT, CDR2 YYREEE (reference sequence). CDR3 length equals 14 residues. The CDR3 DNA is TGTGCCAGCAGCCCCTATAAGGACAGGCGCCCGAGGTATTTT. Translation gives CASSPYKDRRPRYF.

The chain recombines TRBV7-6 with TRBJ2-3; the D is unclear. V shed 1 base and J shed 2 bases, with 7 bases lying between them. The CDR3 sequence is 14 residues long. Germline V gene lookup returns CDR1 SGHVS and CDR2 FNYEAQ. The CDR3: CASSLVSDTDTQYF. The CDR3 DNA follows: TGTGCCAGCAGCTTAGTCAGCGACACAGATACGCAGTATTTT.

The chain uses TRBV11-2 and TRBJ2-7; tentatively, D is TRBD2 (6 bases). Deletions cut 7 bases from V and 6 bases from J, with 10 bases between. This CDR3 comprises 11 residues. Germline V gene sequence: CDR1 SGHAT, CDR2 FQNNGV. The CDR3 sequence: CASTSGVEQYF. The CDR3 DNA reads TGTGCCAGCACTTCGGGGGTCGAGCAGTACTTC.

This clonotype was found a few times. The V gene is TRBV12-3 or TRBV12-4, the J gene TRBJ2-5; D is ambiguous. The CDR3 covers 13 residues. Trimming removed 5 bases from V and 0 bases from J, with 7 bases in between. This chain's CDR3 is CASSNIDQETQYF. In nucleotides, the CDR3 is TGTGCCAGCAGTAACATAGACCAAGAGACCCAGTACTTC.

This clonotype was counted a few times. The chain carries TRBV15 and TRBJ2-5; D unresolved. Germline V gene lookup returns CDR1 LNHNV and CDR2 YYDKDF (reference sequence). The CDR3 spans 11 residues. The ends were cut back, 3 bases at V and 3 bases at J, with 2 bases in the middle. Here the CDR3 reads CATSREETQYF. The CDR3 nucleotides read TGTGCCACCAGCAGGGAAGAGACCCAGTACTTC. Supplemented by reference TRBV15 and TRBJ2-5, the full variable domain reads DAMVIQNPRYQVTQFGKPVTLSCSQTLNHNVMYWYQQKSSQAPKLLFHYYDKDFNNEADTPDNFQSRRPNTSFCFLDIRSPGLGDTAMYLCATSREETQYFGPGTRLLVL.